This TCR beta chain was captured in a study of graft-versus-host responses after intestinal transplantation. The CDR3 is 13 amino acids. The V and J ends lost 2 bases and 7 bases respectively, with 11 bases between them. The germline V gene has CDR1 ENHRY and CDR2 SYGVKD. Sequenced by immunoSEQ multiplex PCR; TCRdb stores in-frame clones only, minus some. The sample records about 97,000 clones, more than 80% being singletons. The TCR was taken from a human patient who received an intestinal transplant, so some T cells may come from the graft donor. Specimen: PBMCs, collected 450 to 460 days after intestinal transplant. This chain links TRBV10-3 with TRBJ1-2; D is unresolved. CDR3 bases: TGTGCCATCAGTGAGATGACGGCAGGTGGCTACACCTTC. This encodes CAISEMTAGGYTF.